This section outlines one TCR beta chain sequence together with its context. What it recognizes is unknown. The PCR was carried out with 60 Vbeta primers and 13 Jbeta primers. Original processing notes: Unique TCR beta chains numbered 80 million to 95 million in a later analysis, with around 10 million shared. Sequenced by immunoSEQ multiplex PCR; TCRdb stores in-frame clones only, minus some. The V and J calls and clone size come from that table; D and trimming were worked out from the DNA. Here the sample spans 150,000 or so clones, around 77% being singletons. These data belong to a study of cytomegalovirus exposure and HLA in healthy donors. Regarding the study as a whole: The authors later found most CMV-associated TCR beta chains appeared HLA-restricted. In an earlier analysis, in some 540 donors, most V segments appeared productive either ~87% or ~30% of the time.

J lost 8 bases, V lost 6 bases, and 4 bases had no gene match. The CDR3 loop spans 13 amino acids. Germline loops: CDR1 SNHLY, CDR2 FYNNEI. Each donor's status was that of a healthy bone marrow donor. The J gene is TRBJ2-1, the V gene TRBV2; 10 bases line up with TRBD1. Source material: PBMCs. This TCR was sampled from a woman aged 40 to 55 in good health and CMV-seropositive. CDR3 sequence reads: CASRQTGGDEQFF. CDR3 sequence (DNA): TGTGCCAGCAGGCAGACAGGGGGCGATGAGCAGTTCTTC.